The following is a T cell receptor (beta chain) sequence with its context. Some clones are missing from TCRdb's copy, which holds only in-frame ones; the method was immunoSEQ multiplex PCR. The data show about 1 million clones, under 80% seen once. This CDR3 spans 16 amino acids. CDR1 and CDR2 (germline): LGHNA, YSLEER. V lost 0 bases and J lost 0, with 8 bases in between. The data are from a study of shared clonotypes between healthy human individuals. The sequenced sample was memory CD4+ T cells sorted from blood. Regarding subset: CD45RA-negative fraction. This chain connects TRBV4-3 to TRBJ1-4, with D tentatively TRBD1 (6 bases). This receptor was identified in a man between 18 and 35 years old in good health. In nucleotides, the CDR3 is TGCGCCAGCAGCCAAGAGAAGGGGGCAACTAATGAAAAACTGTTTTTT. Its translation is CASSQEKGATNEKLFF.